This entry concerns a single TCR beta chain. The entry originates in a study of shared clonotypes between healthy human individuals. The germline gives CDR1 SGHRS, CDR2 YFSETQ. This CDR3 has 16 amino acids. V was pared by 0 bases and J by 5 bases, with 17 bases between. This table comes from immunoSEQ multiplex PCR, and its TCRdb copy is limited to in-frame clones, with some not included. The sample has over a million clones; about 80% are singletons. This clonotype originated in a man aged 18 to 30 in good health. The gene calls are TRBV5-1 and TRBJ2-5; possibly TRBD2 for D (5 bases). Input material: memory CD4+ T cells sorted from blood. Subset described: CD45RA-negative fraction. The chain's CDR3 is CASSLGFSGSGETQYF. The CDR3 DNA follows: TGCGCCAGCAGCTTGGGGTTTTCGGGATCCGGGGAGACCCAGTACTTC.